The rows below give T cell receptor beta chains drawn from one sample of a study of T-cell memory formation after mild COVID-19. Using its own MiXCR run on the 5' RACE reads, TCRdb lists one record per CDR3 protein. The repertoire holds around 340,000 distinct CDR3 sequences, with roughly 15% as singletons. Sequenced material: PBMCs or a T cell subset sorted from them (not recorded which). The receptors here all came from a man younger than 35 who had mild COVID-19 (a few samples of this study predate the infection). Cell type and time point are not known. The CDR3 runs from the conserved cysteine through the conserved F or W. The order of the fields is V gene, J gene, CDR3 protein.

>TRBV15|TRBJ2-6
CATSRDHSGTGANVLTF
>TRBV5-1|TRBJ2-1
CASSSIQGNSYNEQFF
>TRBV19|TRBJ2-5
CASTTRGESETQYF
>TRBV6-2/TRBV6-3|TRBJ1-1
CASSYDTEAFF
>TRBV5-8|TRBJ2-5
CASSLGQGSETQYF
>TRBV9|TRBJ1-6
CASSIRQGESPLHF
>TRBV28|TRBJ1-6
CASSSATGNSPLHF
>TRBV12-5|TRBJ1-2
CASGDLQGAGYTF
>TRBV7-2|TRBJ2-5
CASTSRRASGTQYF
>TRBV7-9|TRBJ2-1
CASSFSGYNEQFF
>TRBV7-8|TRBJ2-4
CASSLQGIQYF
>TRBV5-5|TRBJ2-3
CASSSGWQPASPDTQYF
>TRBV12-3/TRBV12-4|TRBJ1-2
CASKHETYNYGYTF
>TRBV6-2/TRBV6-3|TRBJ1-5
CASSYGGFGQPQHF
>TRBV18|TRBJ2-1
CASSPPGRLVSRPYNEQFF
>TRBV3-1|TRBJ2-1
CASTRLGPDEQFF
>TRBV24-1|TRBJ2-1
CATSDTGGYNEQFF
>TRBV12-3/TRBV12-4|TRBJ1-1
CASSQGPEAFF
>TRBV7-9|TRBJ1-5
CASSYLGPGQPQHF
>TRBV5-6|TRBJ2-1
CASSLILGRILEFF
>TRBV4-1|TRBJ1-2
CASSSRDPYGGYYGYTF
>TRBV5-1|TRBJ1-2
CASSLAAGIDYGYTF
>TRBV5-6|TRBJ2-3
CASRTRLYTDTQYF
>TRBV6-5|TRBJ1-6
CASSPTGIGSPLHF
>TRBV6-2/TRBV6-3|TRBJ2-2
CASSQLTGIGELFF
>TRBV5-1|TRBJ1-1
CASSSAASNTEAFF
>TRBV6-6|TRBJ2-7
CASRRQRGPYEQYF
>TRBV27|TRBJ2-5
CASSFGSGTLETQYF
>TRBV12-3/TRBV12-4|TRBJ1-2
CASRMDRRLYGYTF
>TRBV5-1|TRBJ1-5
CASSLDRGNNQPQHF
>TRBV6-2/TRBV6-3|TRBJ2-3
CAARTRGFLGTQYF
>TRBV7-9|TRBJ1-1
CASSSPDRTAGTFF